This T cell receptor beta chain came from a study of T cells in Graves' hyperthyroidism and ophthalmopathy. Study-wide results and caveats: Expanded thyroid clonotypes (above 0.001) were mostly also found in blood.

Researchers took RNA transcripts and amplified the TCR beta CDR3 regions from them. A first-round RT-PCR of the TCR CDR3 used the HTBI primer set. Each CDR3 protein is one row after TCRdb ran MiXCR on the multiplex PCR reads. The sample shows about 500,000 distinct CDR3 sequences, 35% to 50% of them seen only once. This clonotype occurred many times. Antigen specificity is unknown. Uncontrolled infections, other autoimmune diseases, pregnancy or lactation led to exclusion of patients. Thyroid ultrasound and orbital computed tomography, with clinical symptoms and serum thyroxine and TRAb, informed diagnoses. With 1 base removed from V and 4 bases from J, the gap between germline ends came to 11 bases. Germline-derived CDR1 and CDR2 are LNHDA and SQIVND (reference sequence). The CDR3 loop spans 15 amino acids.

V is TRBV19 and J is TRBJ1-5; D call uncertain. Sequenced material: peripheral blood or thyroid tissue (not recorded which). This sequence was found in an adult woman with Graves' disease, either hyperthyroidism or ophthalmopathy (not recorded which). CDR3 coding DNA: TGTGCCAGTAGTATAGTAGCCACCCTTAATCAGCCCCAGCATTTT. Its protein is CASSIVATLNQPQHF.